This TCR beta chain was found in a study of molecular identifiers for immune sequencing clone quantification. One entry per CDR3 protein results from TCRdb running MiXCR on the PCR reads. This sample has 45,000 to 65,000 distinct CDR3 sequences, with approximately 26% found just once. With 4 bases removed from V and 2 bases from J, the gap between germline ends came to 15 bases. Germline CDR1 reads PRHDT; CDR2 reads FYEKMQ (reference sequence). CDR3 length: 15 amino acids. This clonotype was observed at least ten times. This chain connects TRBV13 to TRBJ2-7, with D possibly TRBD1 on 6 matching bases. This sequence originates from a human donor in good health. Some libraries in this study had Jurkat cell RNA spiked in. The sequenced sample was naive CD8+ T cells from blood, with Jurkat cell RNA spiked in. Subset of the sample: FACS-sorted CD8+CD4-CCR7+CD45RA+ naive T cells. CDR3 loop: CASSSQGLLTYEQYF. The DNA of the CDR3 is TGTGCCAGCAGCTCACAGGGCCTCCTCACCTACGAGCAGTACTTC.